The source of this T cell receptor beta chain is a study of shared clonotypes between healthy human individuals. Overall study results and limits: Naive CD4 clonotypes were shared across several donors at around 5%.

Healthy HIV-negative adults with no recent acute infections or vaccinations were recruited as donors. The donors, all of them Caucasian adults, lived in Nashville, Tennessee. Sorted-subset replicate PCRs used 200 ng of genomic DNA. This amount corresponded to about 30,000 T cell genomes. Data came from immunoSEQ multiplex PCR; TCRdb stores just in-frame clones and leaves some out. The sample yields a few million clones, 80% to 95% seen once. About this clone itself: Its antigen is unidentified.

V gave up 2 bases and J gave up 3 bases, with 14 bases separating them. CDR1 is PRHDT and CDR2 is FYEKMQ in the germline V gene (reference sequence). The CDR3 is 16 amino acids. Material: naive CD4+ T cells from PBMCs. Sample subset: CD45RA+ positively selected. The chain carries TRBV13 and TRBJ2-1, with a possible D match to TRBD1 (6 bases). The sequence derives from a man aged 18 to 30 in good health. Some clones in this sample may be carry-over from other donors' samples. CDR3 sequence reads: CASSLKLEGVYNEQFF. CDR3 sequence (DNA): TGTGCCAGCAGCTTAAAACTAGAGGGGGTCTACAATGAGCAGTTCTTC.